These 26 T cell receptor beta chains were sequenced from one sample in a study of T-cell memory formation after mild COVID-19. TCRdb itself ran the 5' RACE reads through MiXCR, one entry per CDR3 protein. The sample lists about 410,000 distinct CDR3 sequences, more than 15% occurring once. Sequencing was performed on PBMCs or a T cell subset sorted from them (not recorded which). All receptors come from a man aged 18 to 35 who had mild COVID-19 (a few samples of this study predate the infection). Cell type and time point are not known.

The V call is TRBV5-1, the J call TRBJ2-1; TRBD1 might be the D (6 bases). The CDR3 is 14 amino acids. The ends were cut back, 4 bases at V and 6 bases at J, with 14 bases in the middle. Germline V gives CDR1 SGHRS, CDR2 YFSETQ. This CDR3 reads CASSINNRVNEQFF. CDR3 bases: TGCGCCAGCAGCATAAATAACAGGGTCAATGAGCAGTTCTTC.

The rearrangement uses TRBV6-5 and TRBJ2-3; possibly TRBD1 for D (5 bases). V lost 2 bases, J lost 0 bases, and 9 bases lay in between. The CDR3 sequence is 15 residues long. The germline CDR1 and CDR2 sequences are MNHEY and SVGAGI. The CDR3: CASSYGQGSTDTQYF. The CDR3 DNA is TGTGCCAGCAGTTACGGGCAGGGTAGCACAGATACGCAGTATTTT.

This clonotype has just a few counts. CDR3 sequence reads: CASSVGTGGNYEQYV. In DNA form, the CDR3 reads TGCGCCAGCAGCGTGGGGACAGGGGGCAACTACGAGCAGTACGTC. The rearrangement uses TRBV5-1 and TRBJ2-7; 12 bases align to TRBD1. Germline CDR1 reads SGHRS; CDR2 reads YFSETQ. CDR3 length: 15 residues. The junction had 5 bases not matched to a gene; V was cut back by 4 bases and J by 3 bases.

This chain joins TRBV5-5 and TRBJ2-1; D uncertain. This CDR3 has 16 amino acids. Trimming shortened V by 4 bases and J by 0 bases, and 14 bases separated the two germline ends. The germline gives CDR1 SGHKS, CDR2 YYEKEE (reference sequence). The CDR3 is CASSQPRVSSYNEQFF. As DNA, the CDR3 is TGTGCCAGCAGCCAACCTCGGGTAAGCTCCTACAATGAGCAGTTCTTC.

This clonotype appeared a few times. V and J are TRBV7-2 and TRBJ1-2; 8 bases fit TRBD1. CDR3 length equals 14 residues. Germline assignment: CDR1 SGHTA and CDR2 FQGNSA. The J segment lost 5 bases and the V segment lost 5 bases, leaving 7 bases of the junction unmatched. In DNA form, the CDR3 reads TGTGCCAGCAGCCCGCACCGACAGGGGTATGGCTACACCTTC. Its translation: CASSPHRQGYGYTF.

The chain joins TRBV6-5 to TRBJ1-5; D is possibly TRBD1 (5 bases). Germline V gene sequence: CDR1 MNHEY, CDR2 SVGAGI. The CDR3 loop spans 12 amino acids. The V gene lost 6 bases and the J gene lost 7 bases, with 10 bases spanning the gap. CDR3 bases: TGTGCCAGCAGCGGAGGGGACCAGCCCCAGCATTTT. It yields the protein CASSGGDQPQHF.

There are a few counts of this clonotype. The gene calls are TRBV10-1 and TRBJ2-2, with 14 bases that match TRBD2. Germline trimming cut 5 bases from V and 1 base from J; bases unmatched to any gene: 9. This CDR3 comprises 19 residues. The germline gives CDR1 WNHNN, CDR2 SYGVQD (reference sequence). DNA for the CDR3: TGCGCCAGCAGTTCGACTAGCGGGGGGGTTTCTGGGAACACCGGGGAGCTGTTTTTT. It encodes CASSSTSGGVSGNTGELFF.

The J gene is TRBJ2-1, the V gene TRBV6-1, with TRBD2 identical over 7 bases. Germline V gives CDR1 MNHNS, CDR2 SASEGT. The ends lost 2 bases at V and 5 bases at J; junction bases unmatched: 9. This CDR3 is built from 16 residues. In DNA, the CDR3 is TGTGCCAGCAGTGAAATGGGGGGGTCCACTAACAATGAGCAGTTCTTC. Translating gives CASSEMGGSTNNEQFF.

A few counts support this clonotype. CDR3 in amino acids: CASSSQDRDQPQHF. In nucleotides, the CDR3 is TGTGCCAGCAGCTCACAGGACCGAGATCAGCCCCAGCATTTT. The chain joins TRBV12-3 or TRBV12-4 to TRBJ1-5; D possibly corresponds to TRBD1 (5 bases). The CDR3 covers 14 residues. V was cut by 6 bases and J by 5 bases, with 14 bases left in between.

This clonotype was observed many times. This chain links TRBV15 with TRBJ1-5; D is possibly TRBD1 (5 bases). With 7 bases removed from V and 3 bases from J, the gap between germline ends came to 13 bases. This CDR3 has 14 residues. Germline lookup yields CDR1 LNHNV and CDR2 YYDKDF (reference sequence). The CDR3 DNA reads as TGTGCCACCACTCCCGGGACCTTCAATCAGCCCCAGCATTTT. This encodes CATTPGTFNQPQHF. The full variable domain, with the rest looked up from reference TRBV15 and TRBJ1-5, is DAMVIQNPRYQVTQFGKPVTLSCSQTLNHNVMYWYQQKSSQAPKLLFHYYDKDFNNEADTPDNFQSRRPNTSFCFLDIRSPGLGDTAMYLCATTPGTFNQPQHFGDGTRLSIL.

Turning to this clonotype: One end of the junction fails to match germline, which may point to a read error. V and J are TRBV5-1 and TRBJ1-2; 10 nucleotides agree with TRBD1. The CDR3 covers 14 residues. CDR1 is SGHRS, CDR2 YFSETQ, per germline. The CDR3 region has the DNA TGCCCCAGCAGCCTGGGACAGGGGATCTATGGCTACACCTTC. This encodes CPSSLGQGIYGYTF.

This chain links TRBV6-1 with TRBJ2-7; 13 bases align to TRBD2. Losses at the gene ends were 4 bases for V and 6 bases for J; bases not matched to a gene: 0. The CDR3 covers 13 residues. Germline V gene sequence: CDR1 MNHNS, CDR2 SASEGT. The CDR3 protein is CASSGLAGGEQYV. The CDR3 DNA is TGTGCCAGCAGTGGACTAGCGGGGGGCGAGCAGTACGTC.

The genes are TRBV19 and TRBJ2-7; no reliable D call. V was cut by 6 bases and J by 3 bases, with 18 bases left in between. The CDR3 has 15 amino acids. Germline CDR1 LNHDA, CDR2 SQIVND (reference sequence). The CDR3, as DNA: TGTGCCAGTAGCCCGGGCCGCCACCTAATCTACGAGCAGTACTTC. Translating it yields CASSPGRHLIYEQYF.

This chain joins TRBV19 and TRBJ2-1, with D maybe TRBD2 (6 bases). V gave up 6 bases and J gave up 4 bases, with 16 bases separating them. The CDR3 sequence is 15 residues long. Looked up from germline, CDR1 is LNHDA and CDR2 is SQIVND (reference sequence). CDR3 sequence (DNA): TGTGCCAGTAGGCCGGGAGAAAACGAGTACAATGAGCAGTTCTTC. Its translation is CASRPGENEYNEQFF.

The chain carries TRBV7-3 and TRBJ2-1; 7 nucleotides agree with TRBD2. The CDR3 extends over 16 amino acids. Germline V gene data show CDR1 as SGHTA and CDR2 as FQGTGA. V shed 4 bases and J 3 bases; nucleotides not matched to a gene: 9. This chain's CDR3 is CASSSTAASGYNEQFF. The CDR3 DNA reads TGTGCCAGCAGCTCCACGGCAGCTAGCGGCTACAATGAGCAGTTCTTC.

This clonotype has just a few counts. The chain has TRBV6-5 and TRBJ2-5, with D unresolved. Germline CDR1 and CDR2: MNHEY and SVGAGI. CDR3 length equals 13 residues. V was cut by 6 bases and J by 5 bases, with 13 bases left in between. This CDR3 reads CASRLDLGETQYF. Here the CDR3 DNA reads TGTGCCAGCAGGCTAGACCTGGGGGAGACCCAGTACTTC.

This clonotype showed up just a few times. The chain joins TRBV7-2 to TRBJ1-4; D gene uncertain. The germline V and J ends were trimmed by 1 base and 0 bases, with 6 bases remaining between them. Germline V gives CDR1 SGHTA, CDR2 FQGNSA. CDR3 length: 15 residues. CDR3 region: CASSLVAATNEKLFF. The CDR3 coding sequence is TGTGCCAGCAGCTTAGTAGCAGCAACTAATGAAAAACTGTTTTTT.

The chain employs TRBV11-2 and TRBJ1-2; D possibly corresponds to TRBD1 (5 bases). The germline V gene has CDR1 SGHAT and CDR2 FQNNGV. V gave up 6 bases and J gave up 6 bases, with 14 bases separating them. The CDR3 totals 13 residues. The CDR3 spells CASRTGGVHGYTF. CDR3 nucleotides: TGTGCCAGCAGGACCGGGGGGGTCCATGGCTACACCTTC.

The chain joins TRBV7-2 to TRBJ2-5, with D unresolved. Per the germline V gene, CDR1 is SGHTA and CDR2 is FQGNSA. This CDR3 spans 16 amino acids. The V end was cut by 1 base, the J end by 5 bases, with 17 bases between. The chain's CDR3 is CASSLEVGNLVETQYF. The CDR3 DNA reads as TGTGCCAGCAGCTTAGAAGTAGGGAACCTGGTGGAGACCCAGTACTTC.

This clonotype was counted between two and nine times. This chain uses TRBV29-1 with TRBJ2-1; 15 bases line up with TRBD2. The junction had 5 bases not matched to a gene; V was cut back by 1 base and J by 7 bases. The CDR3 is made up of 16 amino acids. Germline CDR1 and CDR2: SQVTM and ANQGSEA. This CDR3 is CSVEGTSGGAINEQFF. Here the CDR3 DNA reads TGCAGCGTTGAAGGGACTAGCGGGGGGGCCATAAATGAGCAGTTCTTC.

This chain joins TRBV11-2 and TRBJ2-7; D is unclear. Germline-derived CDR1 and CDR2 are SGHAT and FQNNGV. This CDR3 is built from 12 residues. The V end lost 0 bases, the J end lost 9 bases, and 9 bases lay between the germline ends. The CDR3 loop is CASSLESSTQYF. DNA for the CDR3: TGTGCCAGCAGCTTAGAAAGTTCTACGCAGTACTTC.

The CDR3 region has the DNA TGTGCCAGCACCGGGGGGGACGAGCAGTACTTC. Protein product: CASTGGDEQYF. This sequence joins TRBV6-5 and TRBJ2-7, with 8 positions matching TRBD2. CDR3 length: 11 residues. J gave up 5 bases and V 7 bases, and 1 base lay outside the gene matches. CDR1 is MNHEY, CDR2 SVGAGI, per germline.

This clonotype showed up many times. The V and J genes are TRBV4-1 and TRBJ1-4, with D possibly TRBD1 on 5 matching bases. Trimming cost V 6 bases and J 8 bases, with 16 bases left between them. The CDR3 is 14 amino acids. The V gene's germline CDR1 is MGHRA and CDR2 YSYEKL. The CDR3 loop reads CASSLSPGREKLFF. CDR3 coding DNA: TGCGCCAGCAGTCTTTCCCCAGGGAGGGAAAAACTGTTTTTT.

The chain recombines TRBV7-9 with TRBJ1-4, with D uncertain. CDR1 and CDR2 from the germline V gene are SEHNR and FQNEAQ (reference sequence). The length of the CDR3 is 14 residues. V lost 2 bases, J lost 7 bases, and 11 bases lay in between. CDR3 bases: TGTGCCAGCAGCTTAACGGGGATTGGTGAAAAACTGTTTTTT. Amino acid sequence: CASSLTGIGEKLFF.

The chain is built from TRBV12-3 or TRBV12-4 and TRBJ1-1, with D hard to call. V lost 0 bases and J lost 14, with 13 bases in between. This CDR3 region has 12 residues. CDR3 amino acids: CASSLARALNFF. The CDR3 DNA is TGTGCCAGCAGTTTAGCTCGGGCACTAAACTTCTTT.

This clonotype was seen a handful of times. This chain uses TRBV19 with TRBJ2-3; D gene ambiguous. CDR1 and CDR2 (germline): LNHDA, SQIVND (reference sequence). Deletions cut 5 bases from V and 7 bases from J, with 7 bases between. The CDR3 is 11 residues long. The CDR3: CASSDTHTQYF. CDR3 DNA: TGTGCCAGTAGTGACACCCATACGCAGTATTTT.